The rows below give T cell receptor beta chains drawn from one sample of a study of long-term antiretroviral therapy in people with HIV. Sequencing used immunoSEQ multiplex PCR; TCRdb keeps in-frame clones, though not all of them. Of 40,000 or so clones listed, 65% to 90% are singletons. Material: unsorted PBMCs, obtained just before starting antiretroviral therapy. The source of these receptors is a woman younger than 35 with HIV. CDR3s include the opening cysteine and the closing phenylalanine or tryptophan. D genes are given only for firm matches. Some rows mark clone size as missing; the rest say once, few, many or name a class of expanded clone.

NA TRBJ2-7 TRBV6-5 NA CATGFYEQYF TGTGCCACAGGTTTCTACGAGCAGTACTTC
TRBD1 TRBJ1-6 TRBV5-8 NA CASSLLTGGNSPLHF TGTGCCAGCAGCTTGCTTACAGGGGGAAATTCACCCCTCCACTTT
NA TRBJ2-1 TRBV28 NA CASSLGGSYNEQFF TGTGCCAGCAGTTTGGGAGGCTCCTACAATGAGCAGTTCTTC
NA TRBJ2-1 TRBV6-5 NA CASSGDSLYNEQFF TGTGCCAGCAGCGGAGACAGCCTATACAATGAGCAGTTCTTC
TRBD1 TRBJ2-7 TRBV6-5 NA CASSWGTGATEQYF TGTGCCAGCAGTTGGGGGACAGGCGCTACAGAGCAGTACTTC
TRBD2 TRBJ2-7 TRBV7-9 NA CASSLAGGGYGDEQYF TGTGCCAGCAGCTTAGCCGGGGGGGGTTATGGTGACGAGCAGTACTTC
NA TRBJ2-2 TRBV7-9 once CASSSLRMELFF TGTGCCAGCAGCTCCTTAAGAATGGAGCTGTTTTTT
NA TRBJ1-4 TRBV7-2 NA CASRDRTGTEKLFF TGTGCCAGCAGAGACCGTACAGGGACCGAAAAACTGTTTTTT
NA TRBJ2-7 TRBV6-5 once CASSEDSLRGF TGTGCCAGCAGTGAAGACTCTCTGAGGGGCTTC
TRBD1 TRBJ2-7 TRBV10-3 NA CAIRQRTGENNEQYF TGTGCCATCAGGCAACGGACAGGGGAAAACAACGAGCAGTACTTC
TRBD2 TRBJ2-7 TRBV5-1 NA CASSLVAGDLREQYF TGCGCCAGCAGCTTGGTAGCGGGAGACCTCCGCGAGCAGTACTTC
NA TRBJ1-2 TRBV28 NA CASRNQGGGSYGYTF TGTGCCAGCAGAAATCAGGGAGGGGGGAGCTATGGCTACACCTTC
TRBD1 TRBJ1-4 TRBV10-1 NA CASSERQGDEKLFF TGCGCCAGCAGTGAAAGACAGGGGGATGAAAAACTGTTTTTT
TRBD2 TRBJ2-7 TRBV5-4 NA CASNSGGRPYEQYF TGTGCCAGCAACTCGGGGGGGCGACCCTACGAGCAGTACTTC
NA TRBJ2-2 TRBV12-5 NA CASGLEGRRELFF TGTGCTAGTGGTTTGGAAGGGCGACGGGAGCTGTTTTTT